A selection of T cell receptor beta chains follows, all from one sample in a study of blood T cell repertoires in COVID-19. Repertoires were generated with immunoSEQ multiplex PCR, while TCRdb's copy carries only in-frame clones and drops some. The sample yields 80,000 to 100,000 clones, 87% seen once. Sequenced sample: peripheral blood. The receptor set was obtained from an older man with acute or convalescent COVID-19. Both conserved end residues are part of each CDR3. A D gene is named only where the DNA matches it firmly. Rows give clone size only sometimes, using once, few, many, or a class for an expanded clone.

size,J,D,V,DNA,CDR3
NA,TRBJ2-7,TRBD1,TRBV20-1,TGCAGTGCTAGTAGTGACAGGGGCTACGAGCAGTACTTC,CSASSDRGYEQYF
NA,TRBJ1-2,TRBD1,TRBV5-6,TGTGCCAGCAGCCCAGCCGGGACAGGACTTCTTGGCTACACCTTC,CASSPAGTGLLGYTF
NA,TRBJ2-3,TRBD2,TRBV19,TGTGCCAGTGAGCACGGGGGGACTAGCGGGGCAGATACGCAGTATTTT,CASEHGGTSGADTQYF
NA,TRBJ2-2,TRBD1,TRBV12-5,TGTGCTAGTGGTTTGACAACAGGGGTCACCGGGGAGCTGTTTTTT,CASGLTTGVTGELFF
once,TRBJ2-5,TRBD2,TRBV5-1,TGCGCCAGCAGCTTGGCTCGGCTAGCGGGGGGCCAAGAGACCCAGTACTTC,CASSLARLAGGQETQYF
NA,TRBJ1-1,NA,TRBV18,TGTGCCAGCTCACCAGGGGGCGCAGGGACTGAAGCTTTCTTT,CASSPGGAGTEAFF
NA,TRBJ2-5,TRBD2,TRBV29-1,TGCAGCGTTGAGGCGGGGGGGCAGGAGACCCAGTACTTC,CSVEAGGQETQYF
NA,TRBJ2-2,NA,TRBV5-1,TGCGCCAGCAGCAGGACAAGCGCGAACACCGGGGAGCTGTTTTTT,CASSRTSANTGELFF
NA,TRBJ1-5,TRBD1,TRBV5-3,TGTGCCAGAAGAAGGGGACAGGTTGGGAGCAATCAGCCCCAGCATTTT,CARRRGQVGSNQPQHF
NA,TRBJ1-2,NA,TRBV3-1/TRBV3-2,TGTGCCAGCAGCCAAGTGGGGGCTCACTATGGCTACACCTTC,CASSQVGAHYGYTF
NA,TRBJ2-2,NA,TRBV6-5,TGTGCCAGCGGCAGGTCAAGTACCGGGGAGCTGTTTTTT,CASGRSSTGELFF
NA,TRBJ2-3,TRBD2,TRBV2,TGTGCCAGCAGTTCTAGGACTAGCGGAGTCACAGATACGCAGTATTTT,CASSSRTSGVTDTQYF
NA,TRBJ1-4,NA,TRBV18,TGTGCCAGCTCTCGACAGTCGGCAACTAATGAAAAACTGTTTTTT,CASSRQSATNEKLFF
once,TRBJ2-5,NA,TRBV6-5,TGTGCCAGCAGACAGACAGGTGAAGAGACCCAGTACTTC,CASRQTGEETQYF
NA,TRBJ1-5,TRBD1,TRBV28,TGTGCCAGCAGTTTACCGACAGGGGGTGAGCAGCCCCAGCATTTT,CASSLPTGGEQPQHF
NA,TRBJ2-7,TRBD1,TRBV28,TGTGCCAGCAGACCCACCCTCGGGACAGGGGCCTACGAGCAGTACTTC,CASRPTLGTGAYEQYF
NA,TRBJ2-5,TRBD1,TRBV2,TGTGCCAGCAGTCCTAATCCAGGACAGGGTAACTTC,CASSPNPGQGNF
NA,TRBJ2-3,NA,TRBV14,TGTGCCAGCAGCCAGCGGCAGGGTTACACAGATACGCAGTATTTT,CASSQRQGYTDTQYF
NA,TRBJ1-1,TRBD1,TRBV10-3,TGTGCCATCAGTACAGGGGACACTGAAGCTTTCTTT,CAISTGDTEAFF
once,TRBJ1-3,NA,TRBV29-1,TGCAGCGCCGGGGAGGGGATTTTCTCTGGAAACACCATATATTTT,CSAGEGIFSGNTIYF
NA,TRBJ1-5,TRBD1,TRBV19,TGTGCCAGTAGTACGACAGGGGATGGCAATCAGCCCCAGCATTTT,CASSTTGDGNQPQHF
NA,TRBJ2-5,TRBD1,TRBV2,TGTGCCAGCAGCCCGGACAGGGGGCTTGGGGAGACCCAGTACTTC,CASSPDRGLGETQYF
NA,TRBJ1-3,TRBD1,TRBV29-1,TGCAGCGTGGAGACAGGGTTGGACACCATATATTTT,CSVETGLDTIYF
NA,TRBJ1-5,TRBD1,TRBV28,TGTGCCAGCAGTGTACAGGGGAGTGTCAATCAGCCCCAGCATTTT,CASSVQGSVNQPQHF
NA,TRBJ2-1,TRBD1,TRBV2,TGTGCCAGCAGAATGGGACAGGGGATGTACAATGAGCAGTTCTTC,CASRMGQGMYNEQFF
once,TRBJ1-1,NA,TRBV19,TGTGCCAGTGGGGACACCTTGAACACTGAAGCTTTCTTT,CASGDTLNTEAFF
NA,TRBJ2-1,NA,TRBV21-1,TGTGCCAGCACCGAACCCCGGGGTCGGCGTTCCAATGAGCAGTTCTTC,CASTEPRGRRSNEQFF
NA,TRBJ2-2,TRBD1,TRBV11-2,TGTGCCAGCAGCTTAACCCCACAGGGGGCCGGGGAGCTGTTTTTT,CASSLTPQGAGELFF
few,TRBJ2-1,NA,TRBV11-2,TGTGCCAGCAGCGCGACTTTGAGCTCCTACAATGAGCAGTTCTTC,CASSATLSSYNEQFF
NA,TRBJ2-7,TRBD1,TRBV19,TGTGCCAGTAGTATAGAGGCGGGACAGGGGACCTACGAGCAGTACTTC,CASSIEAGQGTYEQYF
NA,TRBJ2-7,TRBD1,TRBV4-2,TGTGCCAGCAGCCAAGAACAGGGGCCCCTCTACGAGCAGTACTTC,CASSQEQGPLYEQYF
NA,TRBJ2-7,TRBD1,TRBV6-5,TGTGCCAGCAGGGAGGGGACAGGGGGCAGCTACGAGCAGTACTTC,CASREGTGGSYEQYF
NA,TRBJ2-1,NA,TRBV11-3,TGTGCCAGCAGCGGGGGGGGCTCCTCCTACAATGAGCAGTTCTTC,CASSGGGSSYNEQFF
NA,TRBJ2-1,TRBD1,TRBV11-2,TGTGCCAGCAGCCTTTCATCCGGGACAGGGGGCTTCGGTGAGCAGTTCTTC,CASSLSSGTGGFGEQFF
NA,TRBJ2-7,NA,TRBV7-2,TGTGCCAGCAGCTTAAGGAGGGGGGGCGGATACGAGCAGTACTTC,CASSLRRGGGYEQYF
once,TRBJ1-2,NA,TRBV2,TGTGCCAGCAACGGGGGGGAGAACTATGGCTACACCTTC,CASNGGENYGYTF
NA,TRBJ2-2,NA,TRBV7-8,TGTGCCAGCAGCTTAAGGCAGAGCGACACCGGGGAGCTGTTTTTT,CASSLRQSDTGELFF
NA,TRBJ2-7,TRBD2,TRBV30,TGTGCCTGGAGTGATGCGGGGGGGCCTACTGCCGAGCAGTACTTC,CAWSDAGGPTAEQYF
NA,TRBJ2-1,NA,TRBV4-1,TGCGCCAGCAGCCAGGGACTTGCGAGCTTCTACAATGAGCAGTTCTTC,CASSQGLASFYNEQFF
NA,TRBJ1-5,NA,TRBV13,TGTGCCAGCAGTCACCGACATGGCAATCAGCCCCAGCATTTT,CASSHRHGNQPQHF
NA,TRBJ1-1,TRBD1,TRBV4-1,TGCGCCAGCAGTTCTACAGGGGGAGCTTTCTTT,CASSSTGGAFF
NA,TRBJ1-6,NA,TRBV3-1/TRBV3-2,TGTGCCAGCAGCCAAACCCCCGTGAGCTCCTATAATTCACCCCTCCACTTT,CASSQTPVSSYNSPLHF
NA,TRBJ1-2,NA,TRBV23-1,TGCGCCAGCAGTCAATACCCCCAGGGCTACACCTTC,CASSQYPQGYTF